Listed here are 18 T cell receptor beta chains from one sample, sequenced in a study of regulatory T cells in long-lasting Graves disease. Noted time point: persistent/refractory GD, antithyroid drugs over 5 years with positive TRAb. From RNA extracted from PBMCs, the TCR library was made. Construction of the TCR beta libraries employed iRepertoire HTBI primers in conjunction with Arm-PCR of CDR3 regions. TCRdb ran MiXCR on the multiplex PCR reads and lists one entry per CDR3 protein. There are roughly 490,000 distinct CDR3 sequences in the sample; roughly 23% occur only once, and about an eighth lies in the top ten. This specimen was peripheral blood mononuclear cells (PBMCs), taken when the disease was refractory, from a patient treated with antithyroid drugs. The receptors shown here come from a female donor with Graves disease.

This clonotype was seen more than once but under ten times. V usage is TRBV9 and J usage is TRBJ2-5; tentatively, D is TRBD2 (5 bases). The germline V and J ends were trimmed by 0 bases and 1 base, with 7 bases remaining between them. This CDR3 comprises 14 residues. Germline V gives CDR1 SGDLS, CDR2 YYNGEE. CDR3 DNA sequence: TGTGCCAGCAGCGTAGGACTAACCCAAGAGACCCAGTACTTC. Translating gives CASSVGLTQETQYF.

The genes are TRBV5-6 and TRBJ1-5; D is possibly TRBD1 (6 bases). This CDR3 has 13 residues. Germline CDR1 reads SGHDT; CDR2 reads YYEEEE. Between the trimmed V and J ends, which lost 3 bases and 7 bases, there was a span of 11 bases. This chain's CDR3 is CASSSRGGQPQHF. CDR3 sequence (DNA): TGTGCCAGCAGCTCCAGGGGTGGGCAGCCCCAGCATTTT. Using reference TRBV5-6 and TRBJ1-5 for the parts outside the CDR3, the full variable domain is DAGVTQSPTHLIKTRGQQVTLRCSPKSGHDTVSWYQQALGQGPQFIFQYYEEEERQRGNFPDRFSGHQFPNYSSELNVNALLLGDSALYLCASSSRGGQPQHFGDGTRLSIL.

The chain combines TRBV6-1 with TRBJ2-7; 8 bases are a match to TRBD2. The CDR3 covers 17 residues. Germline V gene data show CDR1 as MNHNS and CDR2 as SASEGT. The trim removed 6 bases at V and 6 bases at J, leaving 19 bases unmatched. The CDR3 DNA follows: TGTGCCAGCAGCGACCCGAGCGGGGGAAGGTTAGGAGGCGAGCAGTACTTC. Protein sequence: CASSDPSGGRLGGEQYF.

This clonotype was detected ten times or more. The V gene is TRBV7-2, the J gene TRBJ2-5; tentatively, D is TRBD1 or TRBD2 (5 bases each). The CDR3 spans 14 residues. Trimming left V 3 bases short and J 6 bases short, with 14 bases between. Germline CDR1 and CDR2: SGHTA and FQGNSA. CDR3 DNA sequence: TGTGCCAGCAGCTTCGGGACGGACCCTCAGACCCAGTACTTC. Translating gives CASSFGTDPQTQYF.

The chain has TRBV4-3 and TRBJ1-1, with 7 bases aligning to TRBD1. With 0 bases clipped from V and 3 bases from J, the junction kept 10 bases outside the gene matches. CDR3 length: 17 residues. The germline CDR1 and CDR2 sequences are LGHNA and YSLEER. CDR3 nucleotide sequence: TGCGCCAGCAGCCAAGACCCCGCCGGGACAGTTTACACTGAAGCTTTCTTT. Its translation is CASSQDPAGTVYTEAFF.

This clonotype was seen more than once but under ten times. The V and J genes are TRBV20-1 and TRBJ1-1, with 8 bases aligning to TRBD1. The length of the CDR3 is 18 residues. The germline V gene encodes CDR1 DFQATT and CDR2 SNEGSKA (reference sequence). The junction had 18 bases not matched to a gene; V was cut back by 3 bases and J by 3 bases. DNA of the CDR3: TGCAGTGCTAGTTTCGCGGACAGGGATGATTTGTCTGACACTGAAGCTTTCTTT. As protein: CSASFADRDDLSDTEAFF.

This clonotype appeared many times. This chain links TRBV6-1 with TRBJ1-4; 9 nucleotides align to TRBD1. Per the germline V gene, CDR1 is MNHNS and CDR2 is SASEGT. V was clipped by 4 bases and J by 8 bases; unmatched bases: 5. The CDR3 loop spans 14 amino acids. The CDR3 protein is CASSAGQGREKLFF. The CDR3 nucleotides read TGTGCCAGCAGTGCTGGACAGGGGAGGGAAAAACTGTTTTTT.

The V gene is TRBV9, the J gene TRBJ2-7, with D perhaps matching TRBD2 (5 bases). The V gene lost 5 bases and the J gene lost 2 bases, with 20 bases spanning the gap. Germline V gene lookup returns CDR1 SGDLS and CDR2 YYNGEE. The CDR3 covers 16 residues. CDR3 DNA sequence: TGTGCCAGCAGTACTGGAGGTTTTTTAGAGGCCTACGAGCAGTACTTC. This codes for CASSTGGFLEAYEQYF. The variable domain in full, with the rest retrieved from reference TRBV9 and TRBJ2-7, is DSGVTQTPKHLITATGQRVTLRCSPRSGDLSVYWYQQSLDQGLQFLIQYYNGEERAKGNILERFSAQQFPDLHSELNLSSLELGDSALYFCASSTGGFLEAYEQYFGPGTRLTVT.

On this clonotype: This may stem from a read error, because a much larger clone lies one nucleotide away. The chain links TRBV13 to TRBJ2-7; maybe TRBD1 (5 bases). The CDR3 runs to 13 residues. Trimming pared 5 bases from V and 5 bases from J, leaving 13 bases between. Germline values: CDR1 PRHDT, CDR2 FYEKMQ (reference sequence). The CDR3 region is CASSQGVENEQYF. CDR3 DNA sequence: TGTGCCAGCAGCCAAGGGGTTGAGAACGAGCAGTACTTC.

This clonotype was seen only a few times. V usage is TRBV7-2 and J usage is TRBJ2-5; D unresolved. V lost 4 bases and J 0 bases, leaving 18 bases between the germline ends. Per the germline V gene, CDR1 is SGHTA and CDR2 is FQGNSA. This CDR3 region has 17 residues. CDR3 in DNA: TGTGCCAGCAGCTCGTCTTTTCTCGGTCGGTACCAAGAGACCCAGTACTTC. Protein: CASSSSFLGRYQETQYF. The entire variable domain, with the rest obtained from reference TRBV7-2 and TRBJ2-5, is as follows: GAGVSQSPSNKVTEKGKDVELRCDPISGHTALYWYRQSLGQGLEFLIYFQGNSAPDKSGLPSDRFSAERTGGSVSTLTIQRTQQEDSAVYLCASSSSFLGRYQETQYFGPGTRLLVL.

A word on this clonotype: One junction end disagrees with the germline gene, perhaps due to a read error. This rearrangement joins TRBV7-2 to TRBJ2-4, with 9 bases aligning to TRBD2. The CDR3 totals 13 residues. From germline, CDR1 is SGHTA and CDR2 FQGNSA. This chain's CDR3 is CSSSGGAKNIQYF. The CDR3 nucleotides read TGTTCCAGCAGCGGGGGGGCCAAAAACATTCAGTACTTC.

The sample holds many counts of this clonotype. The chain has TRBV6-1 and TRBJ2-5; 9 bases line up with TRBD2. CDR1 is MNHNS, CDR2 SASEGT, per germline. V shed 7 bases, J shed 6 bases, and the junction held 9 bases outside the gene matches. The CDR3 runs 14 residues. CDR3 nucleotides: TGTGCCAGCACCCGGGGACTAGCAAGTAAGACCCAGTACTTC. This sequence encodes CASTRGLASKTQYF.

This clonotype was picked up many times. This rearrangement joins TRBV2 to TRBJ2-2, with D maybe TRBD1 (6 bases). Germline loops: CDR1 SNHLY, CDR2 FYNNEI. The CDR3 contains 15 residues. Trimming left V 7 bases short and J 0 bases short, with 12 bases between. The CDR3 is CASKVDSANTGELFF. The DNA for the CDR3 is TGTGCCAGCAAGGTGGACAGCGCGAACACCGGGGAGCTGTTTTTT.

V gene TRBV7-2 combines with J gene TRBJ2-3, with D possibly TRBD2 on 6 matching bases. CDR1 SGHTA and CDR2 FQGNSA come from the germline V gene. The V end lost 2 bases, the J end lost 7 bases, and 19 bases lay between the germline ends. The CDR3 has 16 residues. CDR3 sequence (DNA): TGTGCCAGCAGCTTAAGACTAGGAGGTGGTACGAATACGCAGTATTTT. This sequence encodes CASSLRLGGGTNTQYF.

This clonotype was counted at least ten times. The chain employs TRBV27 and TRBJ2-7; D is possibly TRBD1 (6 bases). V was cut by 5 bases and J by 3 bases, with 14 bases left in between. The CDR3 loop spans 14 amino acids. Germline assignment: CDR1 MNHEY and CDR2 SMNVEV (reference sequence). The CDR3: CASSVRLGGYEQYF. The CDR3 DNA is TGTGCCAGCAGTGTACGTCTAGGGGGCTACGAGCAGTACTTC.

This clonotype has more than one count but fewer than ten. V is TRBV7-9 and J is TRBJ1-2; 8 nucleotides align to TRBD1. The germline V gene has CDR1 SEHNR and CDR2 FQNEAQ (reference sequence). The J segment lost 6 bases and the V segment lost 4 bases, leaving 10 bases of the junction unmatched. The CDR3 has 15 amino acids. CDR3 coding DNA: TGTGCCAGCAGCTCGATCGGACAGGGTGGCGATGGCTACACCTTC. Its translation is CASSSIGQGGDGYTF.

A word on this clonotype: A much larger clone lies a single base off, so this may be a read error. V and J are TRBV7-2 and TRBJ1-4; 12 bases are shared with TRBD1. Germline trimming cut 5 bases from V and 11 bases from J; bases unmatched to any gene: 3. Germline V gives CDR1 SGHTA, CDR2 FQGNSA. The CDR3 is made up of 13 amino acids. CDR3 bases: TGTGCCAGCAGCCGGGACAGGGGGCATAAACTGTTTTTT. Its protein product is CASSRDRGHKLFF.

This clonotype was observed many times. This CDR3 is CASSTGRGETQYF. CDR3 nucleotide sequence: TGTGCCAGCAGCACAGGGAGAGGAGAGACCCAGTACTTC. J is TRBJ2-5 and V is TRBV6-1, with a weak D call TRBD1 (6 bases). The CDR3 loop spans 13 amino acids. The V end lost 6 bases, the J end lost 4 bases, and 12 bases lay between the germline ends. Per germline, CDR1 MNHNS and CDR2 SASEGT.